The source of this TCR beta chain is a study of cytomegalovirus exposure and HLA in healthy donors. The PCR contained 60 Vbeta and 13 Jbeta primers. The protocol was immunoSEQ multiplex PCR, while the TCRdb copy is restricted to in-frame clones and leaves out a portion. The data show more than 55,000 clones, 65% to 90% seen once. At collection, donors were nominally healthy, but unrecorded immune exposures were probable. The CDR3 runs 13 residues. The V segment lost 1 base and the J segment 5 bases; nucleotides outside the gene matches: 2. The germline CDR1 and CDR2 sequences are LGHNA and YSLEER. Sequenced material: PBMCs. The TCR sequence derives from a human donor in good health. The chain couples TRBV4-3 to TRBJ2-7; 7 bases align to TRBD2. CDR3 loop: CASSQVREDEQYF. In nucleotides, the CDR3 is TGCGCCAGCAGCCAAGTACGGGAGGACGAGCAGTACTTC.